This T cell receptor (beta chain) stems from a study of chemoradiotherapy in HPV16-positive cancers. Study-level background: Functional T-cell assays on a couple of HPV16-positive patients' cells defined candidate HPV-specific clones and common TCR motifs.

Trimming left V 3 bases short and J 7 bases short, with 12 bases between. The germline V gene encodes CDR1 KGHSH and CDR2 LQKENI. The CDR3 has 13 amino acids. As concerns this clone: Its antigen remains unknown.

The repertoire was sequenced with immunoSEQ multiplex PCR; TCRdb's copy has only in-frame clones and lacks some. The sample lists 30,000 to 50,000 clones; around 80% were seen once. Findings and caveats of the study: HPV-responsive T-cell expansion during chemoradiotherapy was linked to improved recurrence-free survival in HPV16-positive patients.

J is TRBJ1-1 and V is TRBV18, with D possibly matching TRBD1 (5 bases). This specimen was blood, taken from a patient who underwent chemoradiotherapy. The sequence was obtained from a human donor with HPV-associated anogenital cancer. CDR3 DNA: TGTGCCAGCTCACCGGTGGGGGGGAATGAAGCTTTCTTT. Its translation is CASSPVGGNEAFF.